Listed below are T cell receptor beta chains from one sample, sequenced in a study of tumor-infiltrating lymphocytes in primary liver carcinoma. TCRdb re-derived calls from the multiplex PCR reads in MiXCR, one entry per CDR3 protein. The sample has some 190,000 distinct CDR3 sequences; roughly three fifths are singletons. Sequencing was performed on peripheral blood. The receptors here all came from a man in his forties with primary liver carcinoma and hepatitis B virus infection. The CDR3 runs from the conserved cysteine through the conserved F or W. A D gene is named only where the DNA matches it firmly. Expanded clones are given a class, and other clones once, few, many or no size at all.

v_gene	j_gene	d_gene	abundance	CDR3aa	CDR3nt
TRBV6-1	TRBJ2-1	-	-	CASSEQGGLYNEQFF	TGTGCCAGCAGTGAACAGGGGGGTCTCTACAATGAGCAGTTCTTC
TRBV6-5	TRBJ2-7	-	once	CASSYSVDRSYEQYF	TGTGCCAGCAGTTACTCAGTGGATCGGTCCTACGAGCAGTACTTC
TRBV28	TRBJ2-7	-	-	CASSSGQLRDEQYF	TGTGCCAGCAGTTCCGGACAGCTCAGGGACGAGCAGTACTTC
TRBV6-1	TRBJ1-2	TRBD1	-	CASSENPDRGGYTF	TGTGCCAGCAGTGAAAATCCAGACAGGGGGGGCTACACCTTC
TRBV12-3/TRBV12-4	TRBJ2-7	-	-	CASATAACEQYF	TGTGCCAGCGCGACAGCGGCATGCGAGCAGTACTTC
TRBV11-2	TRBJ2-1	TRBD2	-	CASNLGGLAGGPYNEQFF	TGTGCCAGCAACTTAGGTGGACTAGCGGGAGGGCCCTACAATGAGCAGTTCTTC
TRBV28	TRBJ2-2	-	-	CASSSIGWGHRMAGELFF	TGTGCCAGCAGTTCCATAGGATGGGGACACAGAATGGCCGGGGAGCTGTTTTTT
TRBV29-1	TRBJ2-1	TRBD2	-	CGVRMMAGGTNEQFF	TGCGGTGTCCGAATGATGGCGGGGGGGACCAATGAGCAGTTCTTC
TRBV29-1	TRBJ2-3	TRBD2	many	CSAVDSGRETDTQYF	TGCAGCGCCGTCGACAGCGGGAGGGAGACAGATACGCAGTATTTT
TRBV14	TRBJ2-1	TRBD2	few	CASSQDMGGTEQFF	TGTGCCAGCAGCCAAGATATGGGGGGGACTGAGCAGTTCTTC
TRBV6-6	TRBJ2-1	-	-	CASSYDPEGTNEQFF	TGTGCCAGCAGTTACGATCCAGAGGGCACTAATGAGCAGTTCTTC
TRBV6-1	TRBJ1-6	-	-	CTSSGRAGLSLGDSPLHF	TGTACCAGCAGTGGAAGGGCAGGTCTCTCCCTGGGTGATTCACCCCTCCACTTT
TRBV11-1	TRBJ2-1	-	many	CASSQALGVHARNEQFF	TGTGCCAGCAGTCAGGCCCTCGGGGTCCACGCAAGAAATGAGCAGTTCTTC
TRBV24-1	TRBJ2-1	TRBD2	-	CATSVGSSGDSSYNEQFF	TGTGCCACCAGTGTCGGGTCTAGCGGGGATAGCTCCTACAATGAGCAGTTCTTC
TRBV10-3	TRBJ2-5	-	-	CAISESEAVDTQYF	TGTGCCATCAGTGAGTCAGAGGCGGTGGATACCCAGTACTTC
TRBV10-3	TRBJ2-1	TRBD2	-	CAIIGGAGGPSEQFF	TGTGCCATCATCGGGGGAGCGGGAGGGCCTTCCGAGCAGTTCTTC
TRBV7-9	TRBJ2-1	TRBD2	-	CASSLVLAGAEQFF	TGTGCCAGCAGCTTAGTCCTAGCGGGAGCTGAGCAGTTCTTC
TRBV11-1	TRBJ2-2	TRBD1	-	CASLGQGSTGELFF	TGTGCCAGCCTTGGACAGGGGTCCACCGGGGAGCTGTTTTTT
TRBV11-1	TRBJ2-1	TRBD2	-	CASSSRLAGTYNEQFF	TGTGCCAGCAGCTCCAGACTAGCTGGAACCTACAATGAGCAGTTCTTC
TRBV11-2	TRBJ2-2	TRBD1	-	CASRFGRDRVGTRELFF	TGTGCCAGCAGATTTGGTCGGGACAGGGTCGGCACCCGGGAGCTGTTTTTT
TRBV29-1	TRBJ1-6	TRBD1	-	CSVAIGTGVSSYNSPLHF	TGCAGCGTTGCCATTGGGACAGGGGTGAGCTCCTATAATTCACCCCTCCACTTT
TRBV7-3	TRBJ2-1	-	-	CASSLTGQWQNEQFF	TGTGCCAGCAGCTTGACCGGACAGTGGCAAAATGAGCAGTTCTTC
TRBV6-2/TRBV6-3	TRBJ2-1	TRBD2	-	CASSYIAGFQSSYNEQFF	TGTGCCAGCAGCTATATAGCGGGCTTCCAGAGCTCCTACAATGAGCAGTTCTTC
TRBV5-6	TRBJ1-5	-	-	CASSELRGHNQPQHF	TGTGCCAGCAGCGAACTCAGGGGCCACAATCAGCCCCAGCATTTT
TRBV6-5	TRBJ2-5	-	-	CASSWPGRETQYF	TGTGCCAGCAGTTGGCCAGGTCGAGAGACCCAGTACTTC
TRBV7-8	TRBJ2-7	TRBD2	-	CASCLAPGTRNDQYF	TGTGCCAGCTGCTTAGCGCCCGGGACTAGGAACGACCAGTACTTC
TRBV12-3/TRBV12-4	TRBJ1-4	TRBD1	-	CASSGGQGDEKLFF	TGTGCCAGCAGTGGTGGACAGGGTGATGAAAAACTGTTTTTT
TRBV11-2	TRBJ2-7	TRBD2	-	CASSFGREAYKQYF	TGTGCCAGCAGCTTTGGGCGGGAGGCCTACAAGCAGTACTTC
TRBV11-1	TRBJ2-1	-	-	CASGQALGVHARNEQFF	TGCGCCAGCGGTCAGGCCCTCGGGGTCCACGCAAGAAATGAGCAGTTCTTC
TRBV29-1	TRBJ2-7	TRBD1	-	CSANRGDREQYF	TGCAGCGCCAACAGGGGGGATCGCGAGCAGTACTTC
TRBV7-9	TRBJ2-7	-	-	CTSSLGYQSYEQYF	TGTACCAGCAGCTTAGGATATCAGTCCTACGAGCAGTACTTC
TRBV28	TRBJ2-1	TRBD2	-	CASSFRTSGRSYNEQFF	TGTGCCAGCAGTTTCCGGACTAGCGGGAGGTCATACAATGAGCAGTTCTTC
TRBV4-1	TRBJ2-3	TRBD2	few	CASSLGLADTQYF	TGCGCCAGCAGCCTGGGACTAGCAGATACGCAGTATTTT
TRBV11-2	TRBJ2-1	-	many	CASSPIDGHEQFF	TGTGCCAGCAGCCCCATAGACGGACACGAGCAGTTCTTC
TRBV4-2	TRBJ2-7	TRBD2	few	CASFGAGSGSYEQYF	TGTGCCAGCTTCGGGGCGGGTAGCGGGAGTTACGAGCAGTACTTC
TRBV12-3/TRBV12-4	TRBJ2-1	TRBD1	-	CASSLWDRRFNEQSF	TGTGCCAGCAGTTTGTGGGACAGAAGGTTCAATGAGCAGTCCTTC
TRBV11-2	TRBJ2-2	-	-	CAGSLQSGPNTGELFF	TGTGCCGGCAGCCTACAGTCAGGACCGAACACCGGGGAGCTGTTTTTT
TRBV6-6	TRBJ1-2	TRBD1	-	CASRGTGWDYGYTF	TGTGCCAGCAGGGGGACAGGGTGGGACTATGGCTACACCTTC
TRBV7-8	TRBJ2-5	-	-	CASSLASETQYF	TGTGCCAGCAGCTTAGCCTCGGAGACCCAGTACTTC
TRBV5-1	TRBJ2-3	TRBD2	-	CASNSGRTDTQYF	TGCGCCAGCAATAGCGGGAGGACAGATACGCAGTATTTT
TRBV6-6	TRBJ2-2	-	-	CASSYIRDTGELFF	TGTGCCAGCAGTTACATCAGGGATACCGGGGAGCTGTTTTTT
TRBV11-2	TRBJ2-3	-	-	CASGLPQTDTQYF	TGTGCCAGCGGTTTACCCCAGACAGATACGCAGTATTTT
TRBV6-6	TRBJ2-1	TRBD1	-	CSSAQGAGEQFF	TGTAGCAGCGCCCAGGGGGCGGGGGAGCAGTTCTTC
TRBV5-4	TRBJ1-6	-	-	CASSLDDRNNSPLHF	TGTGCCAGCAGCTTGGATGACAGGAATAATTCACCCCTCCACTTT
TRBV6-5	TRBJ2-7	-	few	CASRSYNYEQYF	TGTGCCAGCAGATCTTATAACTACGAGCAGTACTTC
TRBV29-1	TRBJ2-7	-	many	CSVESTVGASEQYF	TGCAGCGTTGAATCGACGGTGGGGGCGAGTGAGCAGTACTTC
TRBV6-5	TRBJ1-2	TRBD1	-	CASSYAPGTAFYYGYTF	TGTGCCAGCAGTTACGCCCCCGGGACAGCTTTCTACTATGGCTACACCTTC
TRBV11-3	TRBJ2-1	TRBD2	-	CANSLAWDSGRPEQLF	TGTGCCAACAGCTTAGCGTGGGATAGCGGGAGACCTGAGCAGCTCTTC
TRBV5-1	TRBJ2-1	-	few	CASSSTGPSYNEQFF	TGCGCCAGCAGCTCAACAGGGCCCTCCTACAATGAGCAGTTCTTC
TRBV4-2	TRBJ2-1	TRBD2	few	CASSQDSGFPYNEQFF	TGTGCCAGCAGCCAAGATAGCGGGTTCCCTTACAATGAGCAGTTCTTC
TRBV6-2/TRBV6-3	TRBJ2-7	TRBD2	-	CASSYRGLVTYEQYF	TGTGCCAGCAGTTACCGAGGACTAGTTACGTACGAGCAGTACTTC
TRBV28	TRBJ1-2	-	-	CASSSGTKGYGYTF	TGTGCCAGCAGTTCCGGGACAAAGGGCTATGGCTACACCTTC
TRBV4-2	TRBJ1-6	-	few	CASSQDPGASPLHF	TGTGCCAGCAGCCAAGATCCGGGTGCCTCACCCCTCCACTTT
TRBV29-1	TRBJ2-4	-	-	CSVEELGKTIQYF	TGCAGCGTTGAAGAGCTAGGCAAAACCATTCAGTACTTC
TRBV28	TRBJ1-3	-	once	CASQLLGPVGNTIYF	TGTGCCAGCCAATTGCTCGGGCCAGTCGGAAACACCATATATTTT
TRBV6-5	TRBJ2-3	-	-	CASSTGGAGAHTQYF	TGTGCCAGCAGTACGGGTGGGGCAGGGGCACATACGCAGTATTTT
TRBV5-4	TRBJ2-5	TRBD1	few	CASSRTGGRETQYF	TGTGCCAGCAGTCGGACAGGGGGCAGGGAGACCCAGTACTTC
TRBV29-1	TRBJ1-1	-	-	CSVLRVGNTEAFF	TGCAGCGTTCTCAGGGTGGGGAACACTGAAGCTTTCTTT